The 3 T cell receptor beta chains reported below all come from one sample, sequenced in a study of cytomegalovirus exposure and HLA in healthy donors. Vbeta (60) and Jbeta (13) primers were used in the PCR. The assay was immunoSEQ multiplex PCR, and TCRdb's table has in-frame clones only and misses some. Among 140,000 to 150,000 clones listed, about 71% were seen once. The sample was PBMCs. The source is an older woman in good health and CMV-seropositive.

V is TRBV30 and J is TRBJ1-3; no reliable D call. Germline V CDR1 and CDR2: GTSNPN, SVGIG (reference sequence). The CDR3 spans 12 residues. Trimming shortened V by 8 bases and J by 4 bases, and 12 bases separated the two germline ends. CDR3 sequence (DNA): TGTGCCCGGACCGGAGGGGGAAACACCATATATTTT. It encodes CARTGGGNTIYF.

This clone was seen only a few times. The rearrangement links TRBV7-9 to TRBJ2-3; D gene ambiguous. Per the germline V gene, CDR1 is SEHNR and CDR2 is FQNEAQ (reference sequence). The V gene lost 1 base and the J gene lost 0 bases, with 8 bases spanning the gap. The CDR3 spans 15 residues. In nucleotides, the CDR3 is TGTGCCAGCAGCTTAGGGGCCCCTAGCACAGATACGCAGTATTTT. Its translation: CASSLGAPSTDTQYF.

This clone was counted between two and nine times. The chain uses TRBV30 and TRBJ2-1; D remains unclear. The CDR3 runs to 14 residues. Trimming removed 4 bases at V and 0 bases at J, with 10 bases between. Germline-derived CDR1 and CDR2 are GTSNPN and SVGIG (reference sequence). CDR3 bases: TGTGCCTGGACGACACGTCTCTCCTACAATGAGCAGTTCTTC. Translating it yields CAWTTRLSYNEQFF. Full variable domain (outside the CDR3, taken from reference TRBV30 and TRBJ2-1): SQTIHQWPATLVQPVGSPLSLECTVEGTSNPNLYWYRQAAGRGLQLLFYSVGIGQISSEVPQNLSASRPQDRQFILSSKKLLLSDSGFYLCAWTTRLSYNEQFFGPGTRLTVL.